Presented here are 19 T cell receptor beta chains from one specimen sequenced in a study of OX40 agonist ivuxolimab in advanced cancers. Sequencing was performed with immunoSEQ multiplex PCR; in TCRdb, only in-frame clones are kept and a portion is missing. The sample consists of tens of thousands of clones, roughly 80% of them appearing once. The material was CD4+ or CD8+ T cells sorted from blood, obtained in a trial of the OX40 agonist ivuxolimab. The receptors originated from an adult with an advanced solid tumor such as melanoma, head and neck, liver or kidney cancer.

J is TRBJ1-5 and V is TRBV6-1; no reliable D call. Germline CDR1 is MNHNS and CDR2 is SASEGT. The CDR3 covers 13 residues. Trimming shortened V by 1 base and J by 11 bases, and 12 bases separated the two germline ends. CDR3 protein: CASSEGVGRAQHF. The CDR3, as DNA: TGTGCCAGCAGTGAAGGGGTTGGGAGGGCCCAGCATTTT.

The CDR3: CASSFGSLNEQFF. In DNA form, the CDR3 reads TGTGCCAGCAGCTTCGGGAGTCTCAATGAGCAGTTCTTC. The chain links TRBV7-9 to TRBJ2-1, with a possible D match to TRBD2 (6 bases). The CDR3 contains 13 residues. The germline V gene encodes CDR1 SEHNR and CDR2 FQNEAQ (reference sequence). Trimming cost V 3 bases and J 6 bases, with 9 bases left between them.

The chain recombines TRBV29-1 with TRBJ1-4; 8 bases match TRBD1. V shed 6 bases, J shed 7 bases, and the junction held 7 bases outside the gene matches. Germline V gene sequence: CDR1 SQVTM, CDR2 ANQGSEA. The CDR3 contains 13 residues. The CDR3 spells CSVDTGQGEKLFF. CDR3 DNA: TGCAGCGTCGACACCGGACAGGGTGAAAAACTGTTTTTT.

The V call is TRBV2, the J call TRBJ1-1; possibly TRBD1 for D (6 bases). CDR1 is SNHLY, CDR2 FYNNEI, per germline. The CDR3 is 14 amino acids. With 7 bases removed from V and 5 bases from J, the gap between germline ends came to 17 bases. The CDR3 here is CASKLGGRGTEAFF. CDR3 sequence (DNA): TGTGCCAGCAAGTTAGGGGGGCGTGGAACTGAAGCTTTCTTT.

V gene TRBV5-1 combines with J gene TRBJ2-5; 7 nucleotides agree with TRBD1. CDR3 size: 13 residues. The germline gives CDR1 SGHRS, CDR2 YFSETQ. With 2 bases clipped from V and 5 bases from J, the junction kept 3 bases outside the gene matches. The CDR3 region has the DNA TGCGCCAGCAGCTTCCACAGGGGTGAGACCCAGTACTTC. This gives the protein CASSFHRGETQYF.

The rearrangement links TRBV11-3 to TRBJ2-1, with TRBD2 matching 14 bases. J was trimmed by 11 bases and V by 3 bases; bases with no gene match: 6. The CDR3 runs 15 residues. Germline assignment: CDR1 SGHNT and CDR2 YENEEA. The DNA of the CDR3 is TGTGCCAGCAGCTTTGAGGGACTAGCGGGAGAACAGCAGTTCTTC. Amino acids: CASSFEGLAGEQQFF.

In this sample, this clone turned up a few times. This chain links TRBV6-6 with TRBJ1-2; weak D call: TRBD1 (6 bases). The ends were cut back, 2 bases at V and 5 bases at J, with 15 bases in the middle. CDR3 length equals 15 residues. Per germline, CDR1 MNHNY and CDR2 SVGAGI (reference sequence). The CDR3 loop is CASSYGQTQSYGYTF. The DNA for the CDR3 is TGTGCCAGCAGTTACGGACAGACACAGTCTTATGGCTACACCTTC.

The chain combines TRBV14 with TRBJ1-2; TRBD1 is a possible D gene (5 bases). Germline V gives CDR1 SGHDN, CDR2 FVKESK. This CDR3 is 16 amino acids long. V dropped 1 base and J dropped 4 bases, with 16 bases sitting between them. CDR3 in amino acids: CASSQGGVLSSYGYTF. The CDR3 DNA sequence: TGTGCCAGCAGCCAAGGGGGGGTGCTTTCCTCCTATGGCTACACCTTC.

The CDR3: CASSLGWDRVNGYTF. CDR3 DNA sequence: TGTGCCAGCAGCTTGGGTTGGGACAGGGTCAATGGCTACACCTTC. The chain uses TRBV5-6 and TRBJ1-2, with 9 bases fitting TRBD1. CDR1 SGHDT and CDR2 YYEEEE come from the germline V gene. The trim removed 0 bases at V and 6 bases at J, leaving 6 bases unmatched. The CDR3 runs to 15 residues. Looking up the rest from reference TRBV5-6 and TRBJ1-2 gives the full variable domain: DAGVTQSPTHLIKTRGQQVTLRCSPKSGHDTVSWYQQALGQGPQFIFQYYEEEERQRGNFPDRFSGHQFPNYSSELNVNALLLGDSALYLCASSLGWDRVNGYTFGSGTRLTVV.

V and J are TRBV5-1 and TRBJ2-5; D is possibly TRBD2 (6 bases). The germline CDR1 and CDR2 sequences are SGHRS and YFSETQ. The ends were cut back, 0 bases at V and 3 bases at J, with 9 bases in the middle. The CDR3 is 14 residues long. CDR3 residues: CASSLAPGEETQYF. Written as DNA, the CDR3 is TGCGCCAGCAGCTTGGCCCCGGGAGAAGAGACCCAGTACTTC.

The V and J genes are TRBV29-1 and TRBJ2-3; perhaps TRBD2 as D (6 bases). This CDR3 spans 14 amino acids. Trimming took 6 bases from V and 5 from J, leaving 18 bases between them. CDR1 is SQVTM and CDR2 is ANQGSEA in the germline V gene. DNA for the CDR3: TGCAGCGTAGGGGACTTGGGCGGTGAAGATACGCAGTATTTT. Its translation: CSVGDLGGEDTQYF.

The gene calls are TRBV27 and TRBJ2-7; D may match TRBD1 or TRBD2 (5 bases each). Trimming removed 7 bases at V and 5 bases at J, with 18 bases between. CDR3 length: 14 amino acids. Germline-derived CDR1 and CDR2 are MNHEY and SMNVEV (reference sequence). The CDR3 nucleotides read TGTGCCAGCACCGCCTCGGGACGACGGAACGAGCAGTACTTC. It codes for CASTASGRRNEQYF.

This clone was observed a few times. J is TRBJ2-1 and V is TRBV29-1; 8 bases agree with TRBD2. This CDR3 is 14 amino acids long. V shed 6 bases and J 2 bases; nucleotides not matched to a gene: 6. Per germline, CDR1 SQVTM and CDR2 ANQGSEA. CDR3 bases: TGCAGCGTGGAACGAGCGGGAGCCTACAATGAGCAGTTCTTC. This gives the protein CSVERAGAYNEQFF.

The rearrangement uses TRBV7-3 and TRBJ2-3; no clear D. The germline V and J ends were trimmed by 5 bases and 4 bases, with 10 bases remaining between them. The CDR3 spans 13 residues. Germline loops: CDR1 SGHTA, CDR2 FQGTGA. For the CDR3, the DNA is TGTGCCAGCAGCGCCCGGCTAGCAGATACGCAGTATTTT. The encoded protein is CASSARLADTQYF. Together with reference TRBV7-3 and TRBJ2-3, the CDR3 gives the full variable domain: GAGVSQTPSNKVTEKGKYVELRCDPISGHTALYWYRQSLGQGPEFLIYFQGTGAADDSGLPNDRFFAVRPEGSVSTLKIQRTERGDSAVYLCASSARLADTQYFGPGTRLTVL.

This clone was recorded once. V usage is TRBV18 and J usage is TRBJ1-1; D is unresolved. Germline V gene sequence: CDR1 KGHSH, CDR2 LQKENI. V lost 1 base and J lost 0, with 12 bases in between. The CDR3 sequence is 16 residues long. CDR3 region: CASSPRGLGMNTEAFF. DNA of the CDR3: TGTGCCAGCTCACCACGAGGATTAGGGATGAACACTGAAGCTTTCTTT.

This clone has more than one count but fewer than ten. The chain employs TRBV6-6 and TRBJ1-1; maybe TRBD1 (6 bases). CDR1 and CDR2 (germline): MNHNY, SVGAGI (reference sequence). V dropped 5 bases and J dropped 6 bases, with 13 bases sitting between them. This CDR3 has 13 amino acids. CDR3 loop: CASSNNQGSEAFF. CDR3 DNA: TGTGCCAGCAGTAACAACCAGGGGTCTGAAGCTTTCTTT.

The chain is built from TRBV19 and TRBJ2-6, with no clear D. The CDR3 has 14 amino acids. Trimming stripped 6 bases from V and 0 bases from J, with 6 bases between. The germline V gene encodes CDR1 LNHDA and CDR2 SQIVND (reference sequence). The CDR3 DNA reads as TGTGCCAGTAGCCTCGGCTCTGGGGCCAACGTCCTGACTTTC. Translating gives CASSLGSGANVLTF. The entire variable domain, with the rest obtained from reference TRBV19 and TRBJ2-6, is as follows: DGGITQSPKYLFRKEGQNVTLSCEQNLNHDAMYWYRQDPGQGLRLIYYSQIVNDFQKGDIAEGYSVSREKKESFPLTVTSAQKNPTAFYLCASSLGSGANVLTFGAGSRLTVL.

The table lists this clone with a count of one. The genes are TRBV30 and TRBJ1-5; 10 bases are shared with TRBD1. Per germline, CDR1 GTSNPN and CDR2 SVGIG (reference sequence). This CDR3 has 13 amino acids. The V gene end was trimmed by 7 bases and the J gene end by 6 bases; junction bases not matched to a gene: 6. CDR3 residues: CASAGTGVQPQHF. The CDR3 DNA is TGTGCCTCGGCCGGGACAGGGGTTCAGCCCCAGCATTTT.

This chain links TRBV28 with TRBJ2-5; tentatively, D is TRBD2 (5 bases). From germline, CDR1 is MDHEN and CDR2 SYDVKM. There are 14 residues in the CDR3. The V gene lost 2 bases and the J gene lost 4 bases, with 11 bases spanning the gap. Written as DNA, the CDR3 is TGTGCCAGCAGTTTACCGGGAACTTTAGAGACCCAGTACTTC. Translating gives CASSLPGTLETQYF.